This is a list of T cell receptor beta chains from one sample in a study of T cells in Graves' hyperthyroidism and ophthalmopathy. TCRdb called the multiplex PCR reads again in MiXCR, with one record for every CDR3 protein. The repertoire holds about 400,000 distinct CDR3 sequences, 15% seen once, with about 33% in the top ten. Sequencing input: blood. The source of these receptors is a woman under 40 with Graves' hyperthyroidism. The CDR3 runs from the conserved cysteine through the conserved F or W. Fields, in order: D gene, V gene, clone size, CDR3 length, CDR3 protein. The D gene is left open where the match is weak. Expanded clones are given a class, and other clones once, few, many or no size at all.

>-|TRBV2|many|15
CASSEWGPPLAEAFF
>-|TRBV6-1|many|15
CASSEFQTNTGELFF
>-|TRBV28|many|19
CASSSFDTGKRNSNQPQHF
>TRBD1|TRBV12-3/TRBV12-4|many|15
CASSPTGGVYNEQFF
>-|TRBV20-1|few|13
CSAADPNTGELFF
>-|TRBV20-1|few|14
CSARDLGYQETQYF
>-|TRBV28|many|17
CASSSNRVTGGLETQYF
>-|TRBV13|many|12
CASSFRNQPQHF
>-|TRBV28|once|14
CASRLEAGGNTIYF
>-|TRBV9|few|15
CASSVGSRGYNEQFF
>TRBD1|TRBV28|few|13
CASSTPGGGGYTF
>-|TRBV6-1|many|18
CASSDVSGTFYSNQPQHF
>TRBD2|TRBV24-1|many|15
CATKGSGGDKETQYF
>TRBD1|TRBV28|-|17
CASSDLPGQGMTDTQYF
>TRBD2|TRBV20-1|-|15
CSARLAGLSTDTQYF
>TRBD2|TRBV7-9|-|13
CASSMGGTTEQYF
>-|TRBV3-1|-|16
CASSQDLETPSYEQYF
>-|TRBV10-3|few|15
CAISERGTGVNEQFF
>-|TRBV10-2|few|14
CASRLRGTTDTQYF
>TRBD2|TRBV14|-|16
CASSQDVLAVTDTQYF
>TRBD2|TRBV19|-|15
CASSITPSGAGELFF
>TRBD2|TRBV20-1|few|15
CSASWTSGSSDTQYF
>-|TRBV28|-|14
CASSFYRVGQPQHF
>TRBD2|TRBV7-3|-|17
CASSVLPGLAVTGELFF
>TRBD1|TRBV27|few|15
CASSSFGTGGYEQYF
>-|TRBV12-3/TRBV12-4|many|10
CASSRGTQYF
>-|TRBV7-2|few|15
CASSLEPGSRDTQYF
>-|TRBV15|-|14
CATSRDSAAIEQFF
>-|TRBV27|-|17
CASSRIPGRNSNQPQHF